The clone carrying this TCR beta chain was observed a handful of times. No antigen is known for it. Trimming at V came to 1 base and at J to 2 bases, leaving 8 bases not matched to a gene. CDR1 is LGHNA and CDR2 is YSLEER in the germline V gene. This CDR3 has 19 amino acids. The data belong to a study of T-cell memory formation after mild COVID-19. It was 5'RACE with constant-segment primers that produced the TCR alpha and TCR beta cDNA libraries, which carried sample barcodes and UMIs. Via MiXCR, TCRdb re-called the 5' RACE reads, giving one row per CDR3 protein. This sample has 300,000 to 350,000 distinct CDR3 sequences, with approximately 13% found just once. Findings and limits, study-wide: Clones that shrank (day 15 to 85) were balanced CD4/CD8, whereas later expanders leaned CD4+.

The chain couples TRBV4-3 to TRBJ2-3; TRBD2 matches 14 bases. This sequence originates from a man aged 18 to 30 who had mild COVID-19 (a few samples of this study predate the infection). Cell type and time point are not known. The sequenced sample was PBMCs or a T cell subset sorted from them (not recorded which). CDR3 DNA: TGCGCCAGCAGCCAAGGCTGGACTAGCGGGGGGCAATTCACAGATACGCAGTATTTT. Its translation is CASSQGWTSGGQFTDTQYF.